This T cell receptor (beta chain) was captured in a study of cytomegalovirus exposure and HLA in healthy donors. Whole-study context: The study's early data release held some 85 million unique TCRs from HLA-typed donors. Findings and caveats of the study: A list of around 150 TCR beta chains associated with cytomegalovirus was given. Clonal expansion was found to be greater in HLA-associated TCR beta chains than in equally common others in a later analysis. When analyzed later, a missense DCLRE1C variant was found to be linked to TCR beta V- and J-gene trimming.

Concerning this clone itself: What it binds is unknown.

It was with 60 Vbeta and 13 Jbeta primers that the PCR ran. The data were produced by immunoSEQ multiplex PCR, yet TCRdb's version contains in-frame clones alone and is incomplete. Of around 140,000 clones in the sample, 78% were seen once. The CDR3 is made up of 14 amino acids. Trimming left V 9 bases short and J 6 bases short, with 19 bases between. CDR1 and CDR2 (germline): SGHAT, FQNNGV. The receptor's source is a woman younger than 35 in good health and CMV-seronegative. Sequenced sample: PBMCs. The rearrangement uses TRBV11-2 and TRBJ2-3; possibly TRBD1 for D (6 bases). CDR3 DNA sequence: TGTGCCAGTCGTACAGGGAATGAGGTGGATACGCAGTATTTT. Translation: CASRTGNEVDTQYF.